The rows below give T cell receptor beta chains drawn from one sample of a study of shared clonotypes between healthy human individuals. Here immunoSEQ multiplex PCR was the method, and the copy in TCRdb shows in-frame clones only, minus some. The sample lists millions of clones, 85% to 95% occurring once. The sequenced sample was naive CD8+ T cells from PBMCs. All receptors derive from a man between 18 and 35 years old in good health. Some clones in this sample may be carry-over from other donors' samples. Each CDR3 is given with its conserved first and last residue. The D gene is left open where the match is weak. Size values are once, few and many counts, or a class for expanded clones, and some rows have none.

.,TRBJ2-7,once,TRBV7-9,CASSGAPYEQYF,TGTGCCAGCTCCGGGGCTCCCTACGAGCAGTACTTC
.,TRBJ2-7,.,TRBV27,CASRARGAGAYEQYF,TGTGCCAGCAGGGCTCGGGGCGCGGGTGCCTACGAGCAGTACTTC
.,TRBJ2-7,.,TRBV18,CASALPEGLSYEQYF,TGTGCCAGCGCGCTCCCAGAGGGTCTCTCCTACGAGCAGTACTTC
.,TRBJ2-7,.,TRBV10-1,CASSESTSASPPSYEQYF,TGCGCCAGCAGTGAGTCGACTTCGGCTAGTCCTCCATCCTACGAGCAGTACTTC
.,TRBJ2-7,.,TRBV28,CASTLKGREWGEQYF,TGTGCCAGCACCCTGAAGGGGCGGGAATGGGGCGAGCAGTACTTC
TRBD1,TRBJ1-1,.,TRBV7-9,CASSLGLSGTGARQTEAFF,TGTGCCAGCAGCTTAGGTCTTTCCGGGACAGGGGCTCGTCAGACTGAAGCTTTCTTT
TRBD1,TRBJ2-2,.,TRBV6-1,CASSDRDRVYTGELFF,TGTGCCAGCAGTGACAGGGACAGAGTTTACACCGGGGAGCTGTTTTTT
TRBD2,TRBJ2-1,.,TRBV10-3,CAISTSGSSYNEQFF,TGTGCCATCAGTACTAGCGGAAGCTCCTACAATGAGCAGTTCTTC
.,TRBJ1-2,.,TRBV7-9,CASSPRVRTNYGYTF,TGTGCCAGCAGCCCACGTGTGCGTACTAACTATGGCTACACCTTC
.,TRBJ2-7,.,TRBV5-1,CASSLSSLVGSYEQYF,TGCGCCAGCAGCTTGTCTTCACTGGTCGGGTCCTACGAGCAGTACTTC
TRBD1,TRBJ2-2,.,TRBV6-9,CASGEQGVTGELFF,TGTGCCAGCGGGGAACAGGGGGTCACCGGGGAGCTGTTTTTT
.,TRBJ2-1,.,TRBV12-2,CASRLAPRCPGAYNEQFF,TGTGCAAGTCGCTTAGCGCCCCGATGCCCGGGAGCCTACAATGAGCAGTTCTTC
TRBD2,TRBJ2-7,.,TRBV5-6,CASGAGVGYEQYF,TGTGCCAGCGGAGCGGGAGTCGGCTACGAGCAGTACTTC
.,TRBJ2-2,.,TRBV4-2,CASSQERVPGLPGNTGELFF,TGTGCCAGCAGCCAAGAGAGGGTTCCGGGACTCCCCGGGAACACCGGGGAGCTGTTTTTT
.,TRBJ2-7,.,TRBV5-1,CASSLFGTSYEQYF,TGCGCCAGCAGCTTGTTCGGGACCTCCTACGAGCAGTACTTC
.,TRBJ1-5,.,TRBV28,CASSFGPGEFAQPQHF,TGTGCCAGCAGTTTTGGGCCAGGGGAGTTTGCTCAGCCCCAGCATTTT
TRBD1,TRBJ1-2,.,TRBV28,CVIRGGSRGYTF,TGTGTTATCAGGGGGGGTTCGCGAGGCTACACCTTC
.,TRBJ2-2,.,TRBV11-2,CASSLTERAGELFF,TGTGCCAGCAGCTTAACGGAGAGAGCCGGGGAGCTGTTTTTT
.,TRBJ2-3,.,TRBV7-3,CASSLIGTSDTQYF,TGTGCCAGCAGCTTAATCGGGACCTCAGATACGCAGTATTTT
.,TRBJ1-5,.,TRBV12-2,CASRSIILRGANQPQHF,TGTGCAAGTCGCTCCATTATCCTTCGTGGCGCCAATCAGCCCCAGCATTTT
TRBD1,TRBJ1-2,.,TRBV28,CASSLAASGGVYYGYTF,TGTGCCAGCAGTTTAGCGGCTTCAGGGGGCGTGTACTATGGCTACACCTTC
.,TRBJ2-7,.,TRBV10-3,CAISEGPKTGTNYEQYF,TGTGCCATCAGTGAGGGCCCGAAGACAGGGACTAACTACGAGCAGTACTTC
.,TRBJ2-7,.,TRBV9,CASSVAPLTGDSYEQYF,TGTGCCAGCAGCGTAGCCCCACTGACAGGTGACTCCTACGAGCAGTACTTC
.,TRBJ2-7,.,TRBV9,CASSGLRAEQYF,TGTGCCAGCTCCGGGCTCCGAGCCGAGCAGTACTTC
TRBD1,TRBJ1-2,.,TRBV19,CASSRDSTGYGYTF,TGTGCCAGTAGTAGGGACAGCACCGGGTATGGCTACACCTTC
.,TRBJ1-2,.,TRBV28,CASSLLGASEFVGYTF,TGTGCCAGCAGTTTATTGGGCGCCTCGGAGTTCGTTGGCTACACCTTC
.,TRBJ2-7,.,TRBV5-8,CASSTGTPYEQYF,TGTGCCAGCAGCACGGGGACCCCCTACGAGCAGTACTTC
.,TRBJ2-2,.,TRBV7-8,CASSFPSTTGELFF,TGTGCCAGCAGCTTCCCTAGTACCACCGGGGAGCTGTTTTTT